This entry lists 25 T cell receptor beta chains sequenced from one sample in a study of blood T cell repertoires in COVID-19. Method: immunoSEQ multiplex PCR; TCRdb's copy keeps in-frame clones and lacks some. Of roughly 50,000 clones in the sample, around four fifths are singletons; the top ten hold about 1.8%. Material: peripheral blood. These receptor sequences come from a woman aged 55 to 70 with acute or convalescent COVID-19.

This chain uses TRBV2 with TRBJ2-7; TRBD1 matches 9 bases. This CDR3 has 13 residues. V lost 6 bases, J lost 4 bases, and 4 bases stayed unmatched. Germline CDR1 reads SNHLY; CDR2 reads FYNNEI. The DNA for the CDR3 is TGTGCCAGCAGAGGGACAGGGCGATACGAGCAGTACTTC. It is translated as CASRGTGRYEQYF.

The V call is TRBV7-8, the J call TRBJ1-1, with D uncertain. The CDR3 has 13 amino acids. Germline CDR1 SGHVS, CDR2 FQNEAQ. The V and J ends lost 5 bases and 1 base respectively, with 8 bases between them. This CDR3 reads CASSEQPNTEAFF. The CDR3 DNA reads TGTGCCAGCAGCGAACAACCGAACACTGAAGCTTTCTTT.

This clone was recorded once. V gene TRBV5-8 combines with J gene TRBJ1-5; unclear D gene. This CDR3 spans 11 amino acids. From germline, CDR1 is SGHTS and CDR2 YDEGEE. The ends were cut back, 2 bases at V and 9 bases at J, with 6 bases in the middle. The DNA of the CDR3 is TGTGCCAGCAGCTTTACTTGGCCCCAGCATTTT. Amino acid sequence: CASSFTWPQHF.

V and J are TRBV6-2 or TRBV6-3 and TRBJ1-5, with D perhaps TRBD1 (5 bases). CDR3 length: 12 residues. V lost 5 bases and J lost 7, with 9 bases in between. The V gene's germline CDR1 is MNHEY and CDR2 SVGEGT. Here the CDR3 reads CASSTGQQPQHF. As DNA, the CDR3 is TGTGCCAGCAGTACCGGACAACAGCCCCAGCATTTT.

The J gene is TRBJ1-3, the V gene TRBV19; D ambiguous. Deletions cut 3 bases from V and 4 bases from J, with 4 bases between. The CDR3 has 12 residues. Germline-derived CDR1 and CDR2 are LNHDA and SQIVND (reference sequence). Written as DNA, the CDR3 is TGTGCCAGTAGTATTCAAGGAAACACCATATATTTT. This translates into CASSIQGNTIYF.

The gene calls are TRBV2 and TRBJ2-5, with a weak D call TRBD2 (7 bases). Germline V gene sequence: CDR1 SNHLY, CDR2 FYNNEI. CDR3 size: 14 residues. The V end lost 6 bases, the J end lost 1 base, and 12 bases lay between the germline ends. CDR3 amino acids: CASSIGGAQETQYF. In DNA form, the CDR3 reads TGTGCCAGCAGCATAGGGGGGGCCCAAGAGACCCAGTACTTC.

This clone has a single count. The rearrangement links TRBV30 to TRBJ1-4; D is unclear. The germline gives CDR1 GTSNPN, CDR2 SVGIG (reference sequence). V gave up 2 bases and J gave up 5 bases, with 15 bases separating them. The CDR3 extends over 15 amino acids. The CDR3 DNA is TGTGCCTGGAGTAACCCGGGGAGTTGGAATGAAAAACTGTTTTTT. Translated: CAWSNPGSWNEKLFF.

The chain is built from TRBV11-1 and TRBJ1-6; D uncertain. The germline V gene encodes CDR1 SGHAT and CDR2 FQDESV (reference sequence). Trimming pared 5 bases from V and 9 bases from J, leaving 11 bases between. The CDR3 runs to 13 residues. The CDR3 here is CASSGTQASPLHF. In DNA form, the CDR3 reads TGTGCCAGCAGCGGTACCCAGGCTTCACCCCTCCACTTT.

The chain combines TRBV6-5 with TRBJ2-1; 11 positions match TRBD2. The V gene's germline CDR1 is MNHEY and CDR2 SVGAGI. The CDR3 length is 14 residues. Trimming removed 6 bases from V and 7 bases from J; junction bases left unmatched: 5. The CDR3, as DNA: TGTGCCAGCAGCCTAGCGGGAGGTCGGAATGAGCAGTTCTTC. This translates into CASSLAGGRNEQFF.

This chain links TRBV4-1 with TRBJ1-5, with TRBD1 matching over 9 bases. The V gene end was trimmed by 3 bases and the J gene end by 2 bases; junction bases not matched to a gene: 11. Germline CDR1 reads MGHRA; CDR2 reads YSYEKL. The CDR3 totals 18 residues. CDR3 protein: CASSHMDRGKRGNQPQHF. The CDR3 DNA reads as TGCGCCAGCAGCCATATGGACAGGGGCAAAAGGGGCAATCAGCCCCAGCATTTT.

The chain links TRBV5-1 to TRBJ2-7; a possible D gene is TRBD1 (6 bases). The germline CDR1 and CDR2 sequences are SGHRS and YFSETQ. This CDR3 spans 15 amino acids. V lost 2 bases and J 6 bases, leaving 18 bases between the germline ends. The CDR3, as DNA: TGCGCCAGCAGCTTCAACAGGGATTTCATGAGCGAGCAGTACTTC. Amino acid sequence: CASSFNRDFMSEQYF.

This chain uses TRBV11-2 with TRBJ1-1, with D possibly being TRBD1 (6 bases). The CDR3 runs to 15 residues. Germline CDR1 reads SGHAT; CDR2 reads FQNNGV. Trimming pared 2 bases from V and 7 bases from J, leaving 17 bases between. The CDR3 sequence is CASSLRLQGALEAFF. CDR3 nucleotides: TGTGCCAGCAGCTTACGTTTACAGGGAGCCCTTGAAGCTTTCTTT.

The count of this clone is one. The gene calls are TRBV2 and TRBJ1-1, with a possible D match to TRBD1 (5 bases). Per germline, CDR1 SNHLY and CDR2 FYNNEI. V shed 11 bases and J shed 2 bases, with 18 bases lying between them. The CDR3 covers 14 residues. CDR3 nucleotides: TGTGCCGGGCGGCGCATGGGGGGAAACACTGAAGCTTTCTTT. It codes for CAGRRMGGNTEAFF.

The J gene is TRBJ1-2, the V gene TRBV4-1, with D possibly TRBD1 on 6 matching bases. Germline values: CDR1 MGHRA, CDR2 YSYEKL. Deletions cut 0 bases from V and 2 bases from J, with 13 bases between. This CDR3 has 16 residues. The chain's CDR3 is CASSQEGQGSNYGYTF. As DNA, the CDR3 is TGCGCCAGCAGCCAAGAAGGTCAGGGGTCAAACTATGGCTACACCTTC.

J is TRBJ1-1 and V is TRBV27, with D unclear. This CDR3 has 14 residues. The germline CDR1 and CDR2 sequences are MNHEY and SMNVEV (reference sequence). V was shortened by 6 bases and J by 2 bases, with 13 bases between the two germline ends. The CDR3 is CASRLRQTNTEAFF. CDR3 bases: TGTGCCAGCAGGTTGAGGCAGACCAACACTGAAGCTTTCTTT.

This rearrangement joins TRBV10-1 to TRBJ2-1; 9 positions match TRBD2. Unmatched junction bases numbered 6, after V lost 4 bases and J lost 2 bases. Germline assignment: CDR1 WNHNN and CDR2 SYGVQD (reference sequence). The CDR3 loop spans 16 amino acids. The CDR3 DNA sequence: TGCGCCAGCAGTGGAACTAGCGGGCAGACCTACAATGAGCAGTTCTTC. Amino acid sequence: CASSGTSGQTYNEQFF.

The J gene is TRBJ2-5, the V gene TRBV18, with TRBD2 matching over 9 bases. The CDR3 sequence is 16 residues long. Germline V CDR1 and CDR2: KGHSH, LQKENI. Trimming took 4 bases from V and 5 from J; bases not matched to a gene: 11. The CDR3 loop reads CASSRISGGTGETQYF. In nucleotides, the CDR3 is TGTGCCAGCTCACGGATTAGCGGGGGCACCGGGGAGACCCAGTACTTC.

The chain is built from TRBV5-5 and TRBJ2-1; D not resolved. The V gene lost 0 bases and the J gene lost 3 bases, with 7 bases spanning the gap. CDR1 SGHKS and CDR2 YYEKEE come from the germline V gene (reference sequence). The CDR3 extends over 14 amino acids. The CDR3 is CASSLVQNYNEQFF. DNA of the CDR3: TGTGCCAGCAGCTTGGTGCAGAACTACAATGAGCAGTTCTTC.

V and J are TRBV12-5 and TRBJ2-5; 14 positions match TRBD2. Germline CDR1 LGHNT, CDR2 FRNRAP. J gave up 5 bases and V 5 bases, and 7 bases lay outside the gene matches. The CDR3 spans 16 residues. CDR3: CASGKGLAGDRETQYF. CDR3 coding DNA: TGTGCTAGTGGTAAGGGACTAGCGGGAGATCGGGAGACCCAGTACTTC.

The V call is TRBV12-3 or TRBV12-4, the J call TRBJ1-1; 9 bases line up with TRBD1. V was clipped by 5 bases and J by 5 bases; unmatched bases: 3. The CDR3 covers 13 residues. The CDR3 DNA sequence: TGTGCCAGCAGTACAGGGGGCCGGACTGAAGCTTTCTTT. As protein: CASSTGGRTEAFF.

The chain couples TRBV27 to TRBJ1-2; 9 positions match TRBD1. The ends lost 1 base at V and 4 bases at J; junction bases unmatched: 13. The CDR3 consists of 18 residues. Looked up from germline, CDR1 is MNHEY and CDR2 is SMNVEV (reference sequence). This CDR3 reads CASSLFGTGNYISYGYTF. The CDR3 coding sequence is TGTGCCAGCAGTTTATTCGGGACAGGGAATTATATCAGCTATGGCTACACCTTC.

The chain recombines TRBV20-1 with TRBJ1-5, with 9 bases fitting TRBD1. The CDR3 sequence is 15 residues long. J lost 6 bases, V lost 3 bases, and 9 bases had no gene match. Looked up from germline, CDR1 is DFQATT and CDR2 is SNEGSKA (reference sequence). CDR3 sequence reads: CSASGTGGFGQPQHF. As DNA, the CDR3 is TGCAGTGCTAGTGGAACAGGGGGCTTTGGTCAGCCCCAGCATTTT.

The chain recombines TRBV4-1 with TRBJ1-1, with 8 bases that match TRBD1. The CDR3 spans 18 residues. Germline CDR1 MGHRA, CDR2 YSYEKL. The J segment lost 1 base and the V segment lost 1 base, leaving 11 bases of the junction unmatched. The DNA for the CDR3 is TGCGCCAGCAGCCAAGTTAAGGCGACAGGGGCGCGGAACACTGAAGCTTTCTTT. Encoded protein: CASSQVKATGARNTEAFF.

The chain couples TRBV3-1 (or the pseudogene TRBV3-2) to TRBJ1-5, with D hard to call. CDR3 length equals 13 residues. CDR1 and CDR2 (germline): LGHDT, YNNKEL (reference sequence). Trimming stripped 4 bases from V and 6 bases from J, with 10 bases between. CDR3 loop: CASSPSSGQPQHF. CDR3 DNA: TGTGCCAGCAGCCCCTCGTCGGGTCAGCCCCAGCATTTT.

This clone has only one observation. The chain couples TRBV27 to TRBJ1-1, with TRBD1 identical over 9 bases. V gave up 5 bases and J gave up 0 bases; unmatched junction bases: 7. Germline V gene lookup returns CDR1 MNHEY and CDR2 SMNVEV (reference sequence). The CDR3 sequence is 16 residues long. The CDR3 DNA reads as TGTGCCAGCAGTCCCCGGGACAGGGTGTTGAACACTGAAGCTTTCTTT. Translation gives CASSPRDRVLNTEAFF.